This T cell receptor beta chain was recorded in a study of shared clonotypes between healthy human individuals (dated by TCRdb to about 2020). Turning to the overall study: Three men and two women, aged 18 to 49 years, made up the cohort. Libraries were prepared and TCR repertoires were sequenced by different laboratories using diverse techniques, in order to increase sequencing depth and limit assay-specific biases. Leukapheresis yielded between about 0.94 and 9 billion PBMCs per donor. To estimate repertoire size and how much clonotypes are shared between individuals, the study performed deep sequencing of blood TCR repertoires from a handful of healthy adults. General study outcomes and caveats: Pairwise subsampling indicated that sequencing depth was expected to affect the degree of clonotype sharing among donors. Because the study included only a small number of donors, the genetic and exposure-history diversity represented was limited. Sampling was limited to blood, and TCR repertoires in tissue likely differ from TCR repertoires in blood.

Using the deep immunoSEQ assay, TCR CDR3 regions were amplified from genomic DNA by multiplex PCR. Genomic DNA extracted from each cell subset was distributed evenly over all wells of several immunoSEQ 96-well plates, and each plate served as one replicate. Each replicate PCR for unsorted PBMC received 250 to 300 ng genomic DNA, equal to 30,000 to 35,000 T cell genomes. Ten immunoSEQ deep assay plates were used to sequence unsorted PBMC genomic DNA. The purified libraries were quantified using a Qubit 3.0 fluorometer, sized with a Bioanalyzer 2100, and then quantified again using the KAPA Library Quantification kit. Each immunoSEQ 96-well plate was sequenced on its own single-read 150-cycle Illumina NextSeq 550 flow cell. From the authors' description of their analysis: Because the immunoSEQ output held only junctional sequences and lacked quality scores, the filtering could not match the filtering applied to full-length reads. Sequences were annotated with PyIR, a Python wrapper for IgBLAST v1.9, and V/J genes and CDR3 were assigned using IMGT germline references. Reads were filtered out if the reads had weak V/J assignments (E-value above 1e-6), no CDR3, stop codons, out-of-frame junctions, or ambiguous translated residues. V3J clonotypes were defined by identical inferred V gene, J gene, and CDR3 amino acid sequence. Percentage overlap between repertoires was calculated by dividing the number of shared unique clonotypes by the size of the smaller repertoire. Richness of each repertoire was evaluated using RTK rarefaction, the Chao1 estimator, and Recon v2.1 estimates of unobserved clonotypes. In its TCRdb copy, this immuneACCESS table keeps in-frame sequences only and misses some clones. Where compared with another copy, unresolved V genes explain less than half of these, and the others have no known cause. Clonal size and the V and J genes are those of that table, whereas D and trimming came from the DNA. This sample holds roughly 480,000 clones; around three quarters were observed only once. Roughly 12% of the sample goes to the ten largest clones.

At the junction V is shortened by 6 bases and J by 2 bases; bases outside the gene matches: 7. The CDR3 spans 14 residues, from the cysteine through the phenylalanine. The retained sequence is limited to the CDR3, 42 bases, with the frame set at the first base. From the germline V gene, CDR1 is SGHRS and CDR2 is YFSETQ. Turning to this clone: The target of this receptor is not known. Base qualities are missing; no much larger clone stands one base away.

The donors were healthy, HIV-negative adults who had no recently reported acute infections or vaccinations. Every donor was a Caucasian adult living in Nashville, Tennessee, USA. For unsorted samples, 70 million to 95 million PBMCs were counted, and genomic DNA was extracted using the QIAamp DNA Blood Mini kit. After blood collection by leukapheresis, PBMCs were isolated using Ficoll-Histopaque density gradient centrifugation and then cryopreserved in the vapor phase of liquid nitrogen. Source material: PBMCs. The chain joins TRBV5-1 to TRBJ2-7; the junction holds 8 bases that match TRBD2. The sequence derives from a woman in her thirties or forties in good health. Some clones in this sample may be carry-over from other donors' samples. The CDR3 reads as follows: CASTHGGGPYEQYF. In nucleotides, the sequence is TGCGCCAGCACCCACGGGGGGGGACCCTACGAGCAGTACTTC.